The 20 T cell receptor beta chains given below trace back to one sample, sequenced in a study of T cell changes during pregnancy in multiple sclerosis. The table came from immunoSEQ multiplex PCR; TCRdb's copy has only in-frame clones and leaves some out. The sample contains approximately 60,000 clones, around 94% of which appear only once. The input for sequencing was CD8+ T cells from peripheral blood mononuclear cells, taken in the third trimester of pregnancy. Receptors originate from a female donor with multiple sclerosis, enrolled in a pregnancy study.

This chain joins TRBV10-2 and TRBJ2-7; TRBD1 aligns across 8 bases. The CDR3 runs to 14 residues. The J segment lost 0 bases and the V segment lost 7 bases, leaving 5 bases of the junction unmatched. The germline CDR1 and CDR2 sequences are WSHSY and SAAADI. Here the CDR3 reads CASNGDRSSYEQYF. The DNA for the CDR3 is TGCGCCAGCAATGGGGACAGGAGCTCCTACGAGCAGTACTTC.

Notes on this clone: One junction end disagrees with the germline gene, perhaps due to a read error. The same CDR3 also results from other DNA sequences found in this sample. CDR3 sequence (DNA): TGCGCCAGCAGCCGCCATCTAGCGGGAGGATCCCTCTACGAGCAGTACTTT. It encodes CASSRHLAGGSLYEQYF. V is TRBV4-3 and J is TRBJ2-7; 11 nucleotides agree with TRBD2. The CDR3 runs 17 residues. The germline V gene has CDR1 LGHNA and CDR2 YSLEER.

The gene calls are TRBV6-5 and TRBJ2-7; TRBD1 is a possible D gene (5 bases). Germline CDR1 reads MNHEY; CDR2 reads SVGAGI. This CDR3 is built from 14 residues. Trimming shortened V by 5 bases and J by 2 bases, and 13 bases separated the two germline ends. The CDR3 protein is CASSGALAPYEQYF. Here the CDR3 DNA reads TGTGCCAGCAGTGGGGCTTTGGCCCCCTACGAGCAGTACTTC.

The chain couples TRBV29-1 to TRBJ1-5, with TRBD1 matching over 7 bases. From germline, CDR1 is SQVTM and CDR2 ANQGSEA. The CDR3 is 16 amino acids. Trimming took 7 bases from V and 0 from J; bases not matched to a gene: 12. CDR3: CSALTLDRDSNQPQHF. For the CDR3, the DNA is TGCAGCGCTCTTACCTTAGACAGGGATAGCAATCAGCCCCAGCATTTT.

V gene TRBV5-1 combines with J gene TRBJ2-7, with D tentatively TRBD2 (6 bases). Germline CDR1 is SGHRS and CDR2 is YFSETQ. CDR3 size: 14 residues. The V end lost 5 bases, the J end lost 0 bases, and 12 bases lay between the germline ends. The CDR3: CASSLSGYSYEQYF. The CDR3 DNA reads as TGCGCCAGCAGTCTTAGCGGATACTCCTACGAGCAGTACTTC.

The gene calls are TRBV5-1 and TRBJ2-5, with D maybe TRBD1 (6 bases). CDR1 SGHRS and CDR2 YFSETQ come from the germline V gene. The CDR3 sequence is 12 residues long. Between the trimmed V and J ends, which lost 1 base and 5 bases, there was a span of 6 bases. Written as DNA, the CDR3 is TGCGCCAGCAGCTTGCAGGGGGAGACCCAGTACTTC. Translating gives CASSLQGETQYF. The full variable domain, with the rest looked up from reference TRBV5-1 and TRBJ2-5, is KAGVTQTPRYLIKTRGQQVTLSCSPISGHRSVSWYQQTPGQGLQFLFEYFSETQRNKGNFPGRFSGRQFSNSRSEMNVSTLELGDSALYLCASSLQGETQYFGPGTRLLVL.

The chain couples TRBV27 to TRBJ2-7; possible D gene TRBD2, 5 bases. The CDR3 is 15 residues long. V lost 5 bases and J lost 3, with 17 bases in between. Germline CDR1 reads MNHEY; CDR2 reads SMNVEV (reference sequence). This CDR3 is CASSTPGGQLYEQYF. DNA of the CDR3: TGTGCCAGCAGTACTCCGGGCGGGCAGCTCTACGAGCAGTACTTC.

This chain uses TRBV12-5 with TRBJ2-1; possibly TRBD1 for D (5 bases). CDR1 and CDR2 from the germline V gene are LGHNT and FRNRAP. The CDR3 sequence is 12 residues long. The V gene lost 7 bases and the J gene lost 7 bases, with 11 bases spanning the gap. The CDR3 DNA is TGTGCTAGTGCAGGGCTATGGAATGAGCAGTTCTTC. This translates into CASAGLWNEQFF.

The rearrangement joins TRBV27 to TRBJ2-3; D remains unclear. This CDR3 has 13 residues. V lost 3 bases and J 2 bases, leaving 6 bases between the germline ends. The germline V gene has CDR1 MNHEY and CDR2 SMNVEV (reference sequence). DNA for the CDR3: TGTGCCAGCAGTTTGACTTCCACAGATACGCAGTATTTT. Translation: CASSLTSTDTQYF.

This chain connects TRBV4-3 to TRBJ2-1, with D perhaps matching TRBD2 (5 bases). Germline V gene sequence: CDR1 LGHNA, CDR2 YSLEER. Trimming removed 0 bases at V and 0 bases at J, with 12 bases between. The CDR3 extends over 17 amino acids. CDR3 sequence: CASSQDSAASSYNEQFF. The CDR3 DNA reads TGCGCCAGCAGCCAAGATTCAGCGGCCAGCTCCTACAATGAGCAGTTCTTC.

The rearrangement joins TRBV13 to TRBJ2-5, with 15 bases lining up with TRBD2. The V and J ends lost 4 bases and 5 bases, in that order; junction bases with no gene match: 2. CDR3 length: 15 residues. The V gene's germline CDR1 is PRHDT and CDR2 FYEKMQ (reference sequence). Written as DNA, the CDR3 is TGTGCCAGCAGCTCTGGACTAGCGGGAGGGGAGACCCAGTACTTC. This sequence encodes CASSSGLAGGETQYF.

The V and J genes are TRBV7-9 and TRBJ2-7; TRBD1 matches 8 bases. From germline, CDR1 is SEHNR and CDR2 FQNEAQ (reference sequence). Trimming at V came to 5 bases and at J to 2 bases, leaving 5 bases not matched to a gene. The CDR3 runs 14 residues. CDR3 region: CASSTDRGPYEQYF. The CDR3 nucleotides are TGTGCCAGCAGCACAGACAGGGGACCCTACGAGCAGTACTTC.

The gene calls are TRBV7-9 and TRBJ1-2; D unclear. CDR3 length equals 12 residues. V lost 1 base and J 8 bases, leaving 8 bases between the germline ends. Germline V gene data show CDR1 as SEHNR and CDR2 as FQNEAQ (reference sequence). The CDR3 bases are TGTGCCAGCAGCTTAGGTCCTTTCGGCTACACCTTC. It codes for CASSLGPFGYTF.

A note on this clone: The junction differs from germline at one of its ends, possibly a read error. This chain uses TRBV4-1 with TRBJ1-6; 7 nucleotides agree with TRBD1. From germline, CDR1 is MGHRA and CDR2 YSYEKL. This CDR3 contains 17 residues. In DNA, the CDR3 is TGCGCCAGCAGCCAAAGGCGGGACAGCGACTATAAATCACCCCTCCACTTT. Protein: CASSQRRDSDYKSPLHF.

The CDR3 here is CASSSVGGMAGELFF. The CDR3 DNA sequence: TGTGCCAGCAGTTCGGTGGGAGGGATGGCCGGGGAGCTGTTTTTT. V usage is TRBV6-5 and J usage is TRBJ2-2; 7 nucleotides line up with TRBD2. CDR3 size: 15 residues. Germline V gene lookup returns CDR1 MNHEY and CDR2 SVGAGI. V trimming: 4 bases; J trimming: 6 bases; junction bases outside the gene matches: 8.

CDR3 residues: CASSHHDRTLQETQYF. CDR3 DNA sequence: TGTGCCAGCAGCCACCATGACAGGACCCTCCAAGAGACCCAGTACTTC. J is TRBJ2-5 and V is TRBV11-3, with a tentative D call TRBD1 (6 bases). V dropped 5 bases and J dropped 1 base, with 17 bases sitting between them. The CDR3 is made up of 16 amino acids. Germline CDR1 reads SGHNT; CDR2 reads YENEEA.

CDR3 sequence (DNA): TGCGCCAGCAGCCAAAGTAGAGCGGGAGGGCCCTCCTACAATGAGCAGTTCTTC. Its protein is CASSQSRAGGPSYNEQFF. The chain combines TRBV4-1 with TRBJ2-1; 10 bases match TRBD2. After removal of 2 bases from V and 0 bases from J, the junction contained 7 bases not matched to a gene. Germline loops: CDR1 MGHRA, CDR2 YSYEKL. The CDR3 runs to 18 residues.

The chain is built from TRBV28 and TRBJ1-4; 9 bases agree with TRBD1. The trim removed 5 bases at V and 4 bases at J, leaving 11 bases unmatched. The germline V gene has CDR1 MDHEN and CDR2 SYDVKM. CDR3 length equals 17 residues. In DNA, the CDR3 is TGTGCCAGCAGTCCGGGGACAGGGACATACCTTAATGAAAAACTGTTTTTT. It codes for CASSPGTGTYLNEKLFF.

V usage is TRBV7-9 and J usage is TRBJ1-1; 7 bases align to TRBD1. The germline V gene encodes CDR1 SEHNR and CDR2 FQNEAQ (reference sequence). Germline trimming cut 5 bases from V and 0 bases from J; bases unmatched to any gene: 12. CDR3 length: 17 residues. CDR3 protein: CASSPQPLQGLNTEAFF. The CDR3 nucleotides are TGTGCCAGCAGCCCTCAGCCCCTACAGGGGTTGAACACTGAAGCTTTCTTT.

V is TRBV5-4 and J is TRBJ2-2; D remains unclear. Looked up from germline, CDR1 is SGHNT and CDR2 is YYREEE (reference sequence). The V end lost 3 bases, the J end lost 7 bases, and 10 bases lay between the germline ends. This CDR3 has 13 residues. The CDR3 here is CASSSLEDGELFF. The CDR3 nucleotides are TGTGCCAGCAGCTCGCTAGAGGACGGGGAGCTGTTTTTT.